These 17 T cell receptor beta chains came from one sample sequenced in a study of glioma-infiltrating T cells. Using RNA template, CDR3s of TCR alpha and beta were amplified with iRepertoire arm-PCR. Each CDR3 protein gets one entry after TCRdb re-called the multiplex PCR reads with MiXCR. The sample carries approximately 12,000 distinct CDR3 sequences, about 25% recorded once. Sequencing was done on a sample of glioma tissue, nonneoplastic brain tissue, or PBMCs (not recorded which). These receptors came from a human donor with low-grade glioma or glioblastoma, undergoing nonglioma brain surgery, or in good health (not recorded which).

This clonotype is termed medium-sized. The chain is built from TRBV6-1 and TRBJ2-7; TRBD2 might be the D (5 bases). V lost 11 bases to trimming and J lost 6 bases, with 20 bases between them. Germline V gene data show CDR1 as MNHNS and CDR2 as SASEGT. This CDR3 has 13 amino acids. The CDR3 spells CAASGRPTAEQYF. In DNA form, the CDR3 reads TGTGCCGCGAGCGGACGGCCTACCGCCGAGCAGTACTTC.

This clonotype was counted between two and nine times. This chain joins TRBV11-2 and TRBJ2-7; 8 nucleotides line up with TRBD1. The J segment lost 6 bases and the V segment lost 5 bases, leaving 9 bases of the junction unmatched. CDR1 SGHAT and CDR2 FQNNGV come from the germline V gene. This CDR3 comprises 14 residues. This CDR3 reads CASSPGTGGFEQYF. The CDR3 nucleotides read TGTGCCAGCAGCCCAGGGACAGGTGGGTTCGAGCAGTACTTC.

This clonotype showed up just a few times. This chain connects TRBV28 to TRBJ2-2; D gene unclear. Germline V gives CDR1 MDHEN, CDR2 SYDVKM. V lost 5 bases, J lost 5 bases, and 9 bases lay in between. This CDR3 has 13 amino acids. The CDR3: CASSPTATGELFF. CDR3 DNA sequence: TGTGCCAGCAGTCCGACGGCGACCGGGGAGCTGTTTTTT. The full variable domain, with the rest looked up from reference TRBV28 and TRBJ2-2, is DVKVTQSSRYLVKRTGEKVFLECVQDMDHENMFWYRQDPGLGLRLIYFSYDVKMKEKGDIPEGYSVSREKKERFSLILESASTNQTSMYLCASSPTATGELFFGEGSRLTVL.

With regard to this clonotype: A much larger clone differs from this one at a single base, so this may be a read error. The chain employs TRBV28 and TRBJ1-1; the D is unclear. Trimming took 3 bases from V and 5 from J, leaving 19 bases between them. This CDR3 region has 16 residues. CDR1 is MDHEN, CDR2 SYDVKM, per germline. The CDR3 region has the DNA TGTGCCAGCAGTTTCCTTGCCAACAGTTATAAAACTGAAGCTTTCTTT. This encodes CASSFLANSYKTEAFF.

The gene calls are TRBV19 and TRBJ1-2; D is undetermined. The germline V gene has CDR1 LNHDA and CDR2 SQIVND (reference sequence). The CDR3 runs 13 residues. V lost 3 bases and J 10 bases, leaving 15 bases between the germline ends. The CDR3 region has the DNA TGTGCCAGTAGTATGTTAGCCACGGACTACTACACCTTC. It yields the protein CASSMLATDYYTF.

The sample holds many counts of this clonotype. The chain recombines TRBV4-1 with TRBJ1-2; D gene ambiguous. The V end lost 1 base, the J end lost 4 bases, and 10 bases lay between the germline ends. Germline-derived CDR1 and CDR2 are MGHRA and YSYEKL. The CDR3 is 14 residues long. CDR3 residues: CASSQVGASYGYTF. CDR3 bases: TGCGCCAGCAGCCAAGTAGGAGCGTCCTATGGCTACACCTTC.

This clonotype was observed at least ten times. The chain carries TRBV24-1 and TRBJ2-1, with D possibly TRBD2 on 5 matching bases. V was clipped by 4 bases and J by 0 bases, with 15 bases between them. There are 17 residues in the CDR3. Germline CDR1 and CDR2: KGHDR and SFDVKD. CDR3 nucleotide sequence: TGTGCCACCAGTGACGCGCGGCGTGGGAGCTCCTACAATGAGCAGTTCTTC. This encodes CATSDARRGSSYNEQFF.

V and J are TRBV12-3 or TRBV12-4 and TRBJ2-5, with D unresolved. V lost 6 bases, J lost 7 bases, and 12 bases lay in between. The CDR3 runs 12 residues. This CDR3 is CASSLMLGTQYF. DNA for the CDR3: TGTGCCAGCAGCCTAATGCTTGGGACCCAGTACTTC.

This clonotype was observed many times. The J gene is TRBJ1-1, the V gene TRBV6-6; a possible D gene is TRBD1 (5 bases). The CDR3 has 15 amino acids. Looked up from germline, CDR1 is MNHNY and CDR2 is SVGAGI (reference sequence). V gave up 0 bases and J gave up 4 bases, with 12 bases separating them. Here the CDR3 DNA reads TGTGCCAGCAGTTACTCGAGGGGTAAGGGCACTGAAGCTTTCTTT. It translates to CASSYSRGKGTEAFF.

The chain links TRBV9 to TRBJ2-3, with 7 bases fitting TRBD1. V gave up 0 bases and J gave up 2 bases; unmatched junction bases: 6. Per the germline V gene, CDR1 is SGDLS and CDR2 is YYNGEE. CDR3 length: 16 amino acids. The CDR3 DNA reads as TGTGCCAGCAGCGTAGAAGAGGGACAGTCCACAGATACGCAGTATTTT. Its translation is CASSVEEGQSTDTQYF.

The chain employs TRBV7-9 and TRBJ2-7, with a tentative D call TRBD2 (6 bases). The CDR3 extends over 14 amino acids. Germline CDR1 SEHNR, CDR2 FQNEAQ (reference sequence). Deletions cut 6 bases from V and 10 bases from J, with 22 bases between. The CDR3 DNA sequence: TGTGCCAGCAGGGGAGGAGGTAGATACTCCGATCAGTACTTC. As protein: CASRGGGRYSDQYF.

This clonotype was detected ten times or more. The V and J genes are TRBV6-1 and TRBJ1-5, with 8 bases that match TRBD1. After removal of 6 bases from V and 4 bases from J, the junction contained 11 bases not matched to a gene. The CDR3 runs 16 residues. Germline V CDR1 and CDR2: MNHNS, SASEGT. DNA of the CDR3: TGTGCCAGCAGGACGGGACAGGACGTCGGGAATCAGCCCCAGCATTTT. This sequence encodes CASRTGQDVGNQPQHF.

This chain connects TRBV24-1 to TRBJ2-5; D not certain. Germline V CDR1 and CDR2: KGHDR, SFDVKD. The CDR3 covers 15 residues. Trimming took off 4 bases at V and 5 bases at J, with 16 bases between the two ends. The CDR3, as DNA: TGTGCCACCAGTGACCCCACGGGCCTGGCGGAGACCCAGTACTTC. This sequence encodes CATSDPTGLAETQYF.

The rearrangement uses TRBV10-3 and TRBJ2-3; TRBD1 might be the D (6 bases). The CDR3 has 15 amino acids. Germline V CDR1 and CDR2: ENHRY, SYGVKD. With 0 bases removed from V and 1 base from J, the gap between germline ends came to 8 bases. CDR3 coding DNA: TGTGCCATCAGTGAGTCAAGGACAGGCACAGATACGCAGTATTTT. Its protein product is CAISESRTGTDTQYF.

On this clonotype: This may be a read error, as it is one base from a much larger clone. The rearrangement uses TRBV20-1 and TRBJ2-5, with D possibly matching TRBD2 (6 bases). The CDR3 runs 14 residues. Deletions cut 2 bases from V and 5 bases from J, with 15 bases between. From germline, CDR1 is DFQATT and CDR2 SNEGSKA (reference sequence). The CDR3 protein is CSARILVGGETQYF. DNA for the CDR3: TGCAGTGCTAGAATTCTAGTGGGAGGTGAGACCCAGTACTTC.

Turning to this clonotype: A much larger clone differs by one base, so this may be a read error. The chain employs TRBV20-1 and TRBJ2-1, with D tentatively TRBD2 (5 bases). Germline V gene data show CDR1 as DFQATT and CDR2 as SNEGSKA (reference sequence). The CDR3 loop spans 15 amino acids. The CDR3: CSARPVLGEPSERFF. The CDR3 nucleotides are TGCAGTGCACGACCGGTCTTGGGAGAGCCCTCTGAGCGGTTCTTC.

This clonotype was seen at least ten times. The rearrangement joins TRBV6-1 to TRBJ2-1; D uncertain. Trimming removed 6 bases from V and 5 bases from J, with 11 bases in between. This CDR3 comprises 13 residues. Germline CDR1 MNHNS, CDR2 SASEGT. The CDR3 sequence is CASSLTNDNEQFF. DNA for the CDR3: TGTGCCAGCAGCCTGACGAATGACAATGAGCAGTTCTTC.